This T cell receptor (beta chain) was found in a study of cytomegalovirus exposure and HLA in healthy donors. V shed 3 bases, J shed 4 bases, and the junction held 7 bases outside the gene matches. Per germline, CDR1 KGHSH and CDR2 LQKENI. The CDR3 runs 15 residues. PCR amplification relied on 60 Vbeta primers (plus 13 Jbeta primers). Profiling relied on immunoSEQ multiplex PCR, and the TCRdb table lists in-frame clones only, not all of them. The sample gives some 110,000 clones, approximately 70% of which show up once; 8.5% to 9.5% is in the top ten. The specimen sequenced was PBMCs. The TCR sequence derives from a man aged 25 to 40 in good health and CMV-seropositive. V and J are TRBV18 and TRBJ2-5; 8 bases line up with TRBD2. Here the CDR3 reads CASSPGGRRAETQYF. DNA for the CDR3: TGTGCCAGCTCACCGGGCGGGAGGAGGGCAGAGACCCAGTACTTC.